Listed below are T cell receptor beta chains from one sample, sequenced in a study of T cell responses to AZD1222 COVID-19 vaccine. Using immunoSEQ multiplex PCR, the repertoire was profiled, and TCRdb retains in-frame clones only, with some absent. The profile shows approximately 150,000 clones, about nine tenths of them singletons. The source material was peripheral blood, sampled on day 0 of AZD1222 vaccination. These TCRs come from an adult in good health. Both conserved end residues are part of each CDR3. Each record gives: V gene, D gene, J gene, clone size, CDR3 DNA, CDR3 protein. A D gene is named only where the DNA matches it firmly. Clone size is stated in some rows and not others, as once, few, many or a class when expanded.

TRBV19	NA	TRBJ2-3	once	TGTGCCAGCTCCGGGCCCACAGATACGCAGTATTTT	CASSGPTDTQYF
TRBV19	TRBD1	TRBJ1-2	few	TGTGCCAGCCAGGGGGCTCCCAATAACTATGGCTACACCTTC	CASQGAPNNYGYTF
TRBV11-1	NA	TRBJ1-2	NA	TGTGCCAGCAGCTTTGGACGGAGCTATGGCTACACCTTC	CASSFGRSYGYTF
TRBV5-6	NA	TRBJ1-2	NA	TGTGCCAGCATAAGAGTAACAGGGATCTATGGCTACACCTTC	CASIRVTGIYGYTF
TRBV6-5	NA	TRBJ2-7	NA	TGTGCCAGCAGCCGGGCGGGGTTCGAGCAGTACTTC	CASSRAGFEQYF
TRBV7-8	NA	TRBJ1-5	once	TGTGCCAGCAGCCGGCGGACCCGTGAGCCCCAGCATTTT	CASSRRTREPQHF
TRBV5-8	NA	TRBJ1-4	NA	TGTGCCAGCAGCTTGGGCGAAAAACTGTTTTTT	CASSLGEKLFF
TRBV5-1	NA	TRBJ2-4	NA	TGCGCCAGCAGCTTGGGAGGGGAGAACGAAAACATTCAGTACTTC	CASSLGGENENIQYF
TRBV11-2	NA	TRBJ1-2	once	TGTGCCAGCAGCTGGTCCCGAACTGGCTACACCTTC	CASSWSRTGYTF
TRBV7-3	TRBD2	TRBJ2-2	NA	TGTGCCAGCAGCCCCGGGGGGAGCGGGGGCGGGGAGCTGTTTTTT	CASSPGGSGGGELFF
TRBV29-1	TRBD1	TRBJ2-1	NA	TGCAGCGGCCGACAGGGGGGAGGCAATGAGCAGTTCTTC	CSGRQGGGNEQFF
TRBV4-3	NA	TRBJ2-1	NA	TGCGCCAGCAGCCAAGGTATGGGCAATGAGCAGTTCTTC	CASSQGMGNEQFF
TRBV19	TRBD1	TRBJ1-1	NA	TGTGCCAGTGGGGGACAGAGAGCTTTCTTT	CASGGQRAFF
TRBV9	NA	TRBJ2-2	NA	TGTGCCAGCAGCGGGGGATTTAACACCGGGGAGCTGTTTTTT	CASSGGFNTGELFF
TRBV4-2	NA	TRBJ1-2	NA	TGTGCCAGCAGCCAAGAAGAGGGAGTCAGAAACTATGGCTACACCTTC	CASSQEEGVRNYGYTF
TRBV6-5	TRBD2	TRBJ2-7	NA	TGTGCCAGCCGACTAGCGGGGACCTACGAGCAGTACTTC	CASRLAGTYEQYF
TRBV2	NA	TRBJ2-7	NA	TGTGCCAGCAGTAACAGGGTTCAGACCTTC	CASSNRVQTF
TRBV5-1	TRBD2	TRBJ2-1	NA	TGCGCCAGCGGGACTAGTTTGAATGAGCAGTTCTTC	CASGTSLNEQFF
TRBV12-3/TRBV12-4	NA	TRBJ2-1	NA	TGTGCCAGCAGTTTAGGAGGGAATGAGCAGTTCTTC	CASSLGGNEQFF
TRBV27	NA	TRBJ1-3	NA	TGTGCCAGCAGCCCCACCGGGGCACGGAACTCTGGAAACACCATATATTTT	CASSPTGARNSGNTIYF
TRBV5-6	NA	TRBJ2-6	NA	TGTGCCAGCACGCAGGTGGCTGGGGCCAACGTCCTGACTTTC	CASTQVAGANVLTF
TRBV11-2	NA	TRBJ1-4	NA	TGTGCCAGCAGCTCACCTCGGGCCCCAACTAATGAAAAACTGTTTTTT	CASSSPRAPTNEKLFF
TRBV5-1	TRBD1	TRBJ2-7	once	TGCGCCAGCAGCCAGGGGACAGGGTTTTCCTACGAGCAGTACTTC	CASSQGTGFSYEQYF
TRBV7-6	TRBD1	TRBJ2-3	NA	TGTGCCAGCAGCGAGGGGGCTGATCCCGCTGCGGATACGCAGTATTTT	CASSEGADPAADTQYF
TRBV2	NA	TRBJ2-1	NA	TGTGCCAGCGGGTTTAGCGTCTACAATGAGCAGTTCTTC	CASGFSVYNEQFF
TRBV9	TRBD1	TRBJ1-1	NA	TGTGCCAGCAGCGCCTCTACGACAGGGGGCTCAACCCGCACTGAAGCTTTCTTT	CASSASTTGGSTRTEAFF
TRBV12-3/TRBV12-4	NA	TRBJ2-7	NA	TGTGCCAGCAGTCCCCCCGACAGTTACGAGCAGTACTTC	CASSPPDSYEQYF
TRBV6-2/TRBV6-3	TRBD1	TRBJ2-7	NA	TGTGCCAGCAGTTACAGGCAGGGGGCAATCTACGAGCAGTACTTC	CASSYRQGAIYEQYF
TRBV19	NA	TRBJ2-7	NA	TGTGCCAGTAGTATTTCTGTGGGCGAGCAGTACTTC	CASSISVGEQYF
TRBV7-2	NA	TRBJ2-3	NA	TGTGCCAGCAGCTTAGTGCGAACCACAGATACGCAGTATTTT	CASSLVRTTDTQYF
TRBV6-5	NA	TRBJ2-7	NA	TGTGCCAGCAGTCACCGCGACCACTACGAGCAGTACTTC	CASSHRDHYEQYF
TRBV27	NA	TRBJ1-6	NA	TGTGCCAGCAGTTACGTAGGGGTGAGGGATAATTCACCCCTCCACTTT	CASSYVGVRDNSPLHF
TRBV5-5	TRBD1	TRBJ2-7	NA	TGTGCCAGCAGCGGGGACAGGGGGCAGCACTACGAGCAGTACTTC	CASSGDRGQHYEQYF